These T cell receptor beta chains were read from a single sample in a study of shared clonotypes between healthy human individuals. The protocol was immunoSEQ multiplex PCR, while the TCRdb copy is restricted to in-frame clones and leaves out a portion. Of about 750,000 clones detected, over 90% appear once; the ten largest clones hold less than 25%. Input material: naive CD8+ T cells sorted from blood. The source of these receptors is a man under 40 in good health. The CDR3 runs from the conserved cysteine through the conserved F or W. Fields, in order: D gene, J gene, V gene, clone size, CDR3 DNA, CDR3 protein. D genes are given only for firm matches. Only some rows state a clone size, as once, few, many or a class for expanded clones.

TRBD2,TRBJ2-7,TRBV27,NA,TGTGCCAGCAGTTTAAAGCCTAGCGGGGCGACCTACGAGCAGTACTTC,CASSLKPSGATYEQYF
NA,TRBJ1-5,TRBV7-9,NA,TGTGCCAGCAGCTCCCCAGGGGGCAATCAGCCCCAGCATTTT,CASSSPGGNQPQHF
NA,TRBJ2-7,TRBV6-1,once,TGTGCCAGCAGAGCCCTAGATTACGAGCAGTACTTC,CASRALDYEQYF
NA,TRBJ2-1,TRBV28,NA,TGTGCCAGCAGTTTACAGGGTCTTAATGAGCAGTTCTTC,CASSLQGLNEQFF
NA,TRBJ2-2,TRBV27,NA,TGTGCCAGCAGTTTACATGGCGGGGAGCTGTTTTTT,CASSLHGGELFF
NA,TRBJ2-3,TRBV9,NA,TGTGCCAGCAGCGTAGGGGGACTGGGGGCAGATACGCAGTATTTT,CASSVGGLGADTQYF
NA,TRBJ2-1,TRBV7-2,NA,TGTGCCAGCAGCACGGGACGGAGCCGCTCCTACAATGAGCAGTTCTTC,CASSTGRSRSYNEQFF
TRBD2,TRBJ2-1,TRBV7-9,once,TGTGCCAGCAGCTTCGCGGGAGGGAACAATGAGCAGTTCTTC,CASSFAGGNNEQFF
NA,TRBJ2-7,TRBV6-5,few,TGTGCCAGCAGTTACTATACGGACAAGCGAGAGCAGTACTTC,CASSYYTDKREQYF
TRBD2,TRBJ2-7,TRBV7-9,NA,TGTGCCAGCAGCTACCCGGGACTAGTTACCTACGAGCAGTACTTC,CASSYPGLVTYEQYF
NA,TRBJ2-2,TRBV11-2,NA,TGTGCCAGCATCTGGGGGCCTCCGAACACCGGGGAGCTGTTTTTT,CASIWGPPNTGELFF
TRBD1,TRBJ2-6,TRBV13,many,TGTGCCAGCAGCCGAATCGTGGACAGGGGTGAAACTGGGGCCAACGTCCTGACTTTC,CASSRIVDRGETGANVLTF
NA,TRBJ2-7,TRBV4-1,NA,TGCGCCAGCAGCCAAGATCCTACCACCTACGAGCAGTACTTC,CASSQDPTTYEQYF
NA,TRBJ1-4,TRBV30,few,TGTGCCTGGAGCGGAGGAGGGCCTGGGGAAAAACTGTTTTTT,CAWSGGGPGEKLFF
NA,TRBJ2-1,TRBV7-2,NA,TGTGCCAGCAGCTTAGCGCCAGGGGCAGGGTACAATGAGCAGTTCTTC,CASSLAPGAGYNEQFF
NA,TRBJ1-2,TRBV28,NA,TGTGCCAGCAGTCCTACAGGCCAAAGACGCTATGGCTACACCTTC,CASSPTGQRRYGYTF
TRBD1,TRBJ1-2,TRBV11-2,once,TGTGCCAGCAGCCTATACTACTCCGCGACAGGGGATTCTAACTATGGCTACACCTTC,CASSLYYSATGDSNYGYTF
NA,TRBJ2-7,TRBV6-5,NA,TGTGCCAGCAGGACGTCTCGCGGGGTTCGGTACGAGCAGTACTTC,CASRTSRGVRYEQYF
NA,TRBJ2-7,TRBV7-8,NA,TGTGCCAGTTCCCCTACGGGGGCCTACGAGCAGTACTTC,CASSPTGAYEQYF
TRBD1,TRBJ2-7,TRBV7-9,once,TGTGCCAGCAGCTCCACGACAGGGGCGCACTCCTACGAGCAGTACTTC,CASSSTTGAHSYEQYF
NA,TRBJ1-2,TRBV7-2,NA,TGTGCCAGCCAAACAGGGAATTCTGGCTATGGCTACACCTTC,CASQTGNSGYGYTF
NA,TRBJ2-1,TRBV6-1,NA,TGTGCCAGCAGTGAAGCCCCAGGGTTTTCCTACAATGAGCAGTTCTTC,CASSEAPGFSYNEQFF
TRBD1,TRBJ2-7,TRBV28,NA,TGTGCCAGCAGTTTACCAGCAAACGACAGGGGTTATTACGAGCAGTACTTC,CASSLPANDRGYYEQYF
NA,TRBJ1-4,TRBV7-2,NA,TGTGCCAGCAGCTTAAATGCGAAAAAACTGTTTTTT,CASSLNAKKLFF
NA,TRBJ1-1,TRBV5-1,NA,TGCGCCAGCAGTCCGGGACCGAACACTGAAGCTTTCTTT,CASSPGPNTEAFF
NA,TRBJ1-5,TRBV5-1,NA,TGCGCCAGCAGCTTAGGGCAGAATAGCAATCAGCCCCAGCATTTT,CASSLGQNSNQPQHF
NA,TRBJ1-3,TRBV19,NA,TGTGCTGTTGACTCTGGAAACACCATATATTTT,CAVDSGNTIYF
TRBD1,TRBJ2-5,TRBV27,once,TGTGCCAGCGGTTATCAACAGGGGCCGGAGACCCAGTACTTC,CASGYQQGPETQYF
NA,TRBJ2-6,TRBV4-1,NA,TGCGCCAGTTCGGGGGTCTCTGGGGCCAACGTCCTGACTTTC,CASSGVSGANVLTF
TRBD1,TRBJ1-2,TRBV7-9,NA,TGTGCCAGCAGCTTAGAGCCGGGACAGAGACTCTATGGCTACACCTTC,CASSLEPGQRLYGYTF
TRBD2,TRBJ2-1,TRBV10-3,NA,TGTGCCATCAGTGATTGGACTAGCGGGAGGGCCAATGAGCAGTTCTTC,CAISDWTSGRANEQFF
NA,TRBJ2-7,TRBV11-2,NA,TGTGCCAGCAGCTTAAGGCCCGGGAGTTACTACGAGCAGTACTTC,CASSLRPGSYYEQYF
NA,TRBJ1-2,TRBV6-6,NA,TGTGCCAGCAGTTACACTACTAGTGGGGGAGGTGGCTACACCTTC,CASSYTTSGGGGYTF
NA,TRBJ1-4,TRBV5-1,NA,TGCGCCAGCACCTCAGCTACGGGGGGCGAGTCCAGTGAAAAACTGTTTTTT,CASTSATGGESSEKLFF
NA,TRBJ2-5,TRBV19,once,TGTGCCAGTAGTACAGACGGATACCAAGAGACCCAGTACTTC,CASSTDGYQETQYF
TRBD2,TRBJ2-7,TRBV6-6,NA,TGTGCCAGCACCCTCGTGGCGGGGGGCTACGAGCAGTACTTC,CASTLVAGGYEQYF
NA,TRBJ1-2,TRBV4-1,NA,TGCGCCAGCAGCCAAAGGGGAGACAGCCCTAACTATGGCTACACCTTC,CASSQRGDSPNYGYTF
TRBD1,TRBJ1-2,TRBV5-6,NA,TGTGCCAGCAGCCTGGCGGGACAGAACTATGGCTACACCTTC,CASSLAGQNYGYTF
NA,TRBJ1-1,TRBV4-1,NA,TGCGCCAGCAGCCAAGGGGCAGGGGTGAACACTGAAGCTTTCTTT,CASSQGAGVNTEAFF
NA,TRBJ1-5,TRBV25-1,NA,TGTGCCAGCAGTGAAAATGGGGCGGAGAATGGTAAGGCCCAGCATTTT,CASSENGAENGKAQHF
NA,TRBJ2-3,TRBV4-3,NA,TGCGCCAGCAGCCAAGGCGGCAGGGAATGGGCCACAGATACGCAGTATTTT,CASSQGGREWATDTQYF
NA,TRBJ2-7,TRBV19,NA,TGTGCCAGTAGTACAAGAGGGGGAGGCTACGAGCAGTACTTC,CASSTRGGGYEQYF
TRBD2,TRBJ2-3,TRBV6-4,NA,TGTGCCAGCAGCGAAACTAGCGGGAGAACGCAGTATTTT,CASSETSGRTQYF
NA,TRBJ2-1,TRBV2,few,TGTGCCAGCAGTGAGGCAGGGTCGGATGAGCAGTTCTTC,CASSEAGSDEQFF
NA,TRBJ2-5,TRBV27,NA,TGTGCCAGCAGTCTCTCCAAGTTGGAGACCCAGTACTTC,CASSLSKLETQYF
NA,TRBJ2-2,TRBV6-1,NA,TGTGCCAGCAGTCCATGGTCAGCCGGGGAGCTGTTTTTT,CASSPWSAGELFF
NA,TRBJ2-5,TRBV29-1,NA,TGCAGCGTTGAAATAGCTAGCGACCCTCAAGAGACCCAGTACTTC,CSVEIASDPQETQYF
NA,TRBJ2-2,TRBV6-1,once,TGTGCCAGCAGTCCCATAGGAACCGGGGAGCTGTTTTTT,CASSPIGTGELFF
TRBD1,TRBJ2-2,TRBV5-1,NA,TGCGCCAGCAGTTTAGACAGGGCAGGCACCGGGGAGCTGTTTTTT,CASSLDRAGTGELFF
TRBD1,TRBJ2-7,TRBV7-6,NA,TGTGCCAGCAGCTTAGGACAGGGAAGAACCTACGAGCAGTACTTC,CASSLGQGRTYEQYF
TRBD2,TRBJ2-1,TRBV4-2,NA,TGTGCCAGCAGCTTGGAAGGTAGCGGGAGAAATGAGCAGTTCTTC,CASSLEGSGRNEQFF